This entry concerns a single TCR beta chain. This CDR3 is built from 16 residues. V lost 0 bases and J lost 5, with 12 bases in between. Germline assignment: CDR1 SGDLS and CDR2 YYNGEE. Treatment meaning: roughly 20 received Ad26.COV2.S at low or high dose, single or two shots; roughly 5 received placebo; per-sample allocation not given. Specimens were obtained on day 63 following the first vaccine or placebo injection. Aged 18-55 years, donor was enrolled in Boston in about 2020. TCRdb's copy holds only in-frame clones and misses some; the assay was immunoSEQ multiplex PCR. This sample yields about 320,000 clones, of which about 86% are seen a single time; less than 2% belongs to the top ten. This entry comes from a study of Ad26.COV2.S vaccination and SARS-CoV-2 variants. Study details: Once or twice, 56 days apart, Ad26.COV2.S was delivered intramuscularly.

The sequencing used peripheral blood, collected in a trial of Ad26.COV2.S vaccine versus placebo. This clonotype was sampled from a person aged 18-60 years who received the Ad26.COV2.S COVID-19 vaccine or a placebo. This chain connects TRBV9 to TRBJ1-6, with D maybe TRBD1 (5 bases). The CDR3: CASSVAPLGDNSPLHF. Here the CDR3 DNA reads TGTGCCAGCAGCGTAGCTCCCCTAGGGGATAATTCACCCCTCCACTTT.